This T cell receptor (beta chain) was sequenced for a study of OX40 agonist ivuxolimab in advanced cancers. Study background: Averaging roughly 60 years in age, with a range of about 23 to 80, the cohort was around 87% male. Partial responses occurred in Three dose-escalation patients, one with hepatocellular carcinoma and two with cutaneous melanoma.

TCRdb keeps only in-frame clones here, not all; method: immunoSEQ multiplex PCR. The sample has more than 70,000 clones; approximately 84% are singletons. The CDR3 totals 15 residues. Trimming cost V 2 bases and J 3 bases, with 14 bases left between them. CDR1 is SGHRS, CDR2 YFSETQ, per germline. The sample consisted of CD4+ or CD8+ T cells sorted from blood, taken in a trial of the OX40 agonist ivuxolimab. V gene TRBV5-1 combines with J gene TRBJ2-5, with D perhaps matching TRBD1 (6 bases). This TCR was recovered from an adult with an advanced solid tumor such as melanoma, head and neck, liver or kidney cancer. For the CDR3, the DNA is TGCGCCAGCAGCTTTTGGAATCCAGGGGAAGAGACCCAGTACTTC. Translation gives CASSFWNPGEETQYF.